The rows below give T cell receptor beta chains drawn from one sample of a study of T cell changes during pregnancy in multiple sclerosis. Profiling relied on immunoSEQ multiplex PCR, and the TCRdb table lists in-frame clones only, not all of them. The sample contains over 55,000 clones, roughly 89% of which appear only once. The sequencing sample was made of peripheral blood from another person, used as feeder cells. The source of these receptors is a human donor whose cells served as feeder cells for cultures in a pregnancy study. CDR3s include the opening cysteine and the closing phenylalanine or tryptophan. Each record gives: clone size, V gene, J gene, D gene, CDR3 length, CDR3 DNA, CDR3 protein. The D gene is left open where the match is weak. The size of a clone is reported for some rows only, either as once, few or many, or as a class for expanded clones.

clone_size: -
v_call: TRBV11-2
j_call: TRBJ2-7
d_call: -
cdr3_length: 15
cdr3_nt: TGTGCCAGCAGCTTACAGTCGGGACAACCCTACGAGCAGTACTTC
cdr3_aa: CASSLQSGQPYEQYF

clone_size: -
v_call: TRBV11-2
j_call: TRBJ2-3
d_call: TRBD2
cdr3_length: 19
cdr3_nt: TGTGCCAGCAGCCATAGGGGGCTAGCGGGGAAGAAAAGCACAGATACGCAGTATTTT
cdr3_aa: CASSHRGLAGKKSTDTQYF

clone_size: -
v_call: TRBV18
j_call: TRBJ2-7
d_call: TRBD1
cdr3_length: 15
cdr3_nt: TGTGCCAGCTCACCACCGGGACAGGGGGGTCAGGAGCAGTACTTC
cdr3_aa: CASSPPGQGGQEQYF

clone_size: -
v_call: TRBV5-6
j_call: TRBJ1-4
d_call: -
cdr3_length: 15
cdr3_nt: TGTGCCAGCAGCTTGCACAGACTCGTTAATGAAAAACTGTTTTTT
cdr3_aa: CASSLHRLVNEKLFF

clone_size: -
v_call: TRBV10-3
j_call: TRBJ1-5
d_call: -
cdr3_length: 14
cdr3_nt: TGTGCCATCAGTGTACAGGAGAGCAATCAGCCCCAGCATTTT
cdr3_aa: CAISVQESNQPQHF

clone_size: -
v_call: TRBV7-9
j_call: TRBJ1-1
d_call: -
cdr3_length: 11
cdr3_nt: TGTGCCAGCAGCCTGACACGGGCGGCTTTCTTT
cdr3_aa: CASSLTRAAFF

clone_size: -
v_call: TRBV11-2
j_call: TRBJ2-7
d_call: -
cdr3_length: 16
cdr3_nt: TGTGCCAGCAGCTTACTATCGGGGGGCGAGTCTTACGAGCAGTACTTC
cdr3_aa: CASSLLSGGESYEQYF

clone_size: -
v_call: TRBV6-4
j_call: TRBJ1-1
d_call: -
cdr3_length: 14
cdr3_nt: TGTGCCAGCAGTCCGAGGGCCGAAAACACTGAAGCTTTCTTT
cdr3_aa: CASSPRAENTEAFF

clone_size: once
v_call: TRBV28
j_call: TRBJ1-5
d_call: -
cdr3_length: 10
cdr3_nt: TGTGCCAGCACCATCCCCGCCCAGCATTTT
cdr3_aa: CASTIPAQHF

clone_size: -
v_call: TRBV9
j_call: TRBJ1-3
d_call: -
cdr3_length: 14
cdr3_nt: TGTGCCAGCAGCTCGACAGTCTCTGGAAACACCATATATTTT
cdr3_aa: CASSSTVSGNTIYF

clone_size: -
v_call: TRBV13
j_call: TRBJ2-1
d_call: TRBD2
cdr3_length: 16
cdr3_nt: TGTGCCAGCAGCTTAGATGTCACTAGCGGGAGTAATGAGCAGTTCTTC
cdr3_aa: CASSLDVTSGSNEQFF

clone_size: -
v_call: TRBV30
j_call: TRBJ1-1
d_call: -
cdr3_length: 14
cdr3_nt: TGTGCCTGGGGAGGGACCCAACTGGACACTGAAGCTTTCTTT
cdr3_aa: CAWGGTQLDTEAFF

clone_size: -
v_call: TRBV6-1
j_call: TRBJ2-7
d_call: TRBD2
cdr3_length: 16
cdr3_nt: TGTGCCAGCAGTGCCGCGGATAGCGGGGGGAATTCCGCGCAGTACTTC
cdr3_aa: CASSAADSGGNSAQYF

clone_size: -
v_call: TRBV19
j_call: TRBJ1-2
d_call: TRBD1
cdr3_length: 14
cdr3_nt: TGTGCCAGTAGTATAACAGGGGGCCATGGTGGCTACACCTTC
cdr3_aa: CASSITGGHGGYTF

clone_size: -
v_call: TRBV5-4
j_call: TRBJ2-7
d_call: -
cdr3_length: 15
cdr3_nt: TGTGCCAGCAGCTTGGGTCGGGGTTACGACCACGAGCAGTACTTC
cdr3_aa: CASSLGRGYDHEQYF

clone_size: -
v_call: TRBV2
j_call: TRBJ2-5
d_call: TRBD2
cdr3_length: 14
cdr3_nt: TGTGCCAGCAGTGGGGGGAGGGTTGAAGAGACCCAGTACTTC
cdr3_aa: CASSGGRVEETQYF

clone_size: -
v_call: TRBV6-5
j_call: TRBJ1-5
d_call: -
cdr3_length: 15
cdr3_nt: TGTGCCAGCAGTTACTCGAGCACAAGCAATCAGCCCCAGCATTTT
cdr3_aa: CASSYSSTSNQPQHF

clone_size: -
v_call: TRBV10-3
j_call: TRBJ1-1
d_call: -
cdr3_length: 12
cdr3_nt: TGTGCCATCGGGGATTTGAACACTGAAGCTTTCTTT
cdr3_aa: CAIGDLNTEAFF

clone_size: -
v_call: TRBV9
j_call: TRBJ2-1
d_call: TRBD1
cdr3_length: 14
cdr3_nt: TGTGCCAGCACCCGGACAGGAACCTACAATGAGCAGTTCTTC
cdr3_aa: CASTRTGTYNEQFF

clone_size: -
v_call: TRBV5-4
j_call: TRBJ2-5
d_call: TRBD2
cdr3_length: 15
cdr3_nt: TGTGCCAGCAGCAGCGGGGCCGTACTCCGAGAGACCCAGTACTTC
cdr3_aa: CASSSGAVLRETQYF

clone_size: -
v_call: TRBV2
j_call: TRBJ2-3
d_call: TRBD1
cdr3_length: 14
cdr3_nt: TGTGCCAGCAGGGGGACAGGGGGGCCAGATACGCAGTATTTT
cdr3_aa: CASRGTGGPDTQYF

clone_size: -
v_call: TRBV5-1
j_call: TRBJ2-7
d_call: -
cdr3_length: 13
cdr3_nt: TGCGCCAGCAGCTTCCAGGGTTCCTACGAGCAGTACTTC
cdr3_aa: CASSFQGSYEQYF

clone_size: -
v_call: TRBV5-1
j_call: TRBJ2-7
d_call: TRBD1
cdr3_length: 16
cdr3_nt: TGCGCCAGCACCCCCAACCCGGGACAGGGGATAGGGGAGCAGTACTTC
cdr3_aa: CASTPNPGQGIGEQYF

clone_size: -
v_call: TRBV6-1
j_call: TRBJ2-6
d_call: -
cdr3_length: 18
cdr3_nt: TGTGCCAGCAGTGTAGAGGGCCTAGATCACTCTGGGGCCAACGTCCTGACTTTC
cdr3_aa: CASSVEGLDHSGANVLTF

clone_size: -
v_call: TRBV6-5
j_call: TRBJ2-6
d_call: -
cdr3_length: 16
cdr3_nt: TGTGCCAGCAGTTATTTCCTCGACGGGGGCCCCTACGTCCTGACTTTC
cdr3_aa: CASSYFLDGGPYVLTF

clone_size: few
v_call: TRBV7-2
j_call: TRBJ2-5
d_call: TRBD1
cdr3_length: 16
cdr3_nt: TGTGCCAGCAGCTTGGGACAGGGAAGCCCCCAAGAGACCCAGTACTTC
cdr3_aa: CASSLGQGSPQETQYF

clone_size: -
v_call: TRBV2
j_call: TRBJ1-5
d_call: -
cdr3_length: 16
cdr3_nt: TGTGCCAGCAGTGAAGCCGTCGGAGGGGTTGGTCAGCCCCAGCATTTT
cdr3_aa: CASSEAVGGVGQPQHF

clone_size: -
v_call: TRBV7-9
j_call: TRBJ1-4
d_call: -
cdr3_length: 16
cdr3_nt: TGTGCCAGCAGCTTAGGACAGATTACAACTAATGAAAAACTGTTTTTT
cdr3_aa: CASSLGQITTNEKLFF

clone_size: -
v_call: TRBV28
j_call: TRBJ1-4
d_call: TRBD1
cdr3_length: 15
cdr3_nt: TGTGCCAGCAGTTCACCCTCAGGGGGCAAGGAAAAACTGTTTTTT
cdr3_aa: CASSSPSGGKEKLFF

clone_size: -
v_call: TRBV5-4
j_call: TRBJ2-3
d_call: -
cdr3_length: 16
cdr3_nt: TGTGCCAGCAGCACCCTGGTGGGCGGGAGCACAGATACGCAGTATTTT
cdr3_aa: CASSTLVGGSTDTQYF

clone_size: -
v_call: TRBV6-6
j_call: TRBJ1-1
d_call: -
cdr3_length: 13
cdr3_nt: TGTGCCAGCAGTAGTCCGGGGACGGCTGAAGCTTTCTTT
cdr3_aa: CASSSPGTAEAFF

clone_size: -
v_call: TRBV4-1
j_call: TRBJ2-1
d_call: -
cdr3_length: 16
cdr3_nt: TGCGCCAGCAGCCAAGCAGAGACGCTTCTATCGGATGAGCAGTTCTTC
cdr3_aa: CASSQAETLLSDEQFF

clone_size: -
v_call: TRBV7-8
j_call: TRBJ1-4
d_call: TRBD1
cdr3_length: 15
cdr3_nt: TGTGCCAGCAGCCCCCGGGACAGTGCTAATGAAAAACTGTTTTTT
cdr3_aa: CASSPRDSANEKLFF

clone_size: -
v_call: TRBV30
j_call: TRBJ1-5
d_call: -
cdr3_length: 14
cdr3_nt: TGTGCCTGGAGTTCGGGGTCGGGGACTCAGCCCCAGCATTTT
cdr3_aa: CAWSSGSGTQPQHF

clone_size: -
v_call: TRBV6-1
j_call: TRBJ2-1
d_call: -
cdr3_length: 11
cdr3_nt: TGTGCCAGCAGTGAAGAGGTAGGGAAGTTCTTC
cdr3_aa: CASSEEVGKFF

clone_size: -
v_call: TRBV18
j_call: TRBJ2-1
d_call: TRBD2
cdr3_length: 16
cdr3_nt: TGTGCCAGCTCACCGGGGACTAGCGGGAGTATCGATGAGCAGTTCTTC
cdr3_aa: CASSPGTSGSIDEQFF

clone_size: -
v_call: TRBV27
j_call: TRBJ2-2
d_call: -
cdr3_length: 16
cdr3_nt: TGTGCCAGCAGTTTATCCCCCAGCCTCAACACCGGGGAGCTGTTTTTT
cdr3_aa: CASSLSPSLNTGELFF

clone_size: -
v_call: TRBV30
j_call: TRBJ1-2
d_call: TRBD1
cdr3_length: 15
cdr3_nt: TGTGCCTGGCACCGGGACAGGGCCCTTAACTATGGCTACACCTTC
cdr3_aa: CAWHRDRALNYGYTF

clone_size: -
v_call: TRBV6-5
j_call: TRBJ1-4
d_call: -
cdr3_length: 13
cdr3_nt: TGTGCCAGCCGGGACATAACTAATGAAAAACTGTTTTTT
cdr3_aa: CASRDITNEKLFF

clone_size: -
v_call: TRBV6-4
j_call: TRBJ1-2
d_call: -
cdr3_length: 13
cdr3_nt: TGTGCCAGCAGTCCGAAACCGAACTATGGCTACACCTTC
cdr3_aa: CASSPKPNYGYTF